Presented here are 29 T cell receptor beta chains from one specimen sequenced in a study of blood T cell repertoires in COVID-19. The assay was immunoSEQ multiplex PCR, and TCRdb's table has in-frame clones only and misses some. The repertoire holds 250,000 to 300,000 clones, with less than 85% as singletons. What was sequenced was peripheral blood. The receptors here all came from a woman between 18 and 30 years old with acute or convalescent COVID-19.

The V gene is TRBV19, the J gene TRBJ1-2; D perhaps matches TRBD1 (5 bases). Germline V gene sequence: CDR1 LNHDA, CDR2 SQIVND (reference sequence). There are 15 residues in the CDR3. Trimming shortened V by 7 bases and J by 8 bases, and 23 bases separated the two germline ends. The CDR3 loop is CASNTPAGPGGGYTF. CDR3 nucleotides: TGTGCCAGTAACACCCCCGCGGGCCCGGGGGGAGGCTACACCTTC. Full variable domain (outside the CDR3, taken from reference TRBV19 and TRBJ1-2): DGGITQSPKYLFRKEGQNVTLSCEQNLNHDAMYWYRQDPGQGLRLIYYSQIVNDFQKGDIAEGYSVSREKKESFPLTVTSAQKNPTAFYLCASNTPAGPGGGYTFGSGTRLTVV.

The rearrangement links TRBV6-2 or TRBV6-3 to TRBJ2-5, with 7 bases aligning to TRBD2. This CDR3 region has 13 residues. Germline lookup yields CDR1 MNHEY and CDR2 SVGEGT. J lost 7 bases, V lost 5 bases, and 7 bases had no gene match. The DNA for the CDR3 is TGTGCCAGCAGTGCGGGACTACCCGGGACCCAGTACTTC. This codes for CASSAGLPGTQYF.

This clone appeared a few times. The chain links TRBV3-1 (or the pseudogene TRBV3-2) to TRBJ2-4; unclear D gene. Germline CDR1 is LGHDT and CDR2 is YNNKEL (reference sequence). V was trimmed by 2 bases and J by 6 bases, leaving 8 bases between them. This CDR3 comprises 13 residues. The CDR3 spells CASSQINLNIQYF. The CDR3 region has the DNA TGTGCCAGCAGCCAAATTAACTTAAACATTCAGTACTTC.

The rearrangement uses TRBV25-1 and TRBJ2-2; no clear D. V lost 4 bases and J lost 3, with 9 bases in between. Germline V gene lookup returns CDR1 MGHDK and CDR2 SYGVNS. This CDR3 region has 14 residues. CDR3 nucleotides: TGTGCCAGCAGTGGGCAGGATTACACCGGGGAGCTGTTTTTT. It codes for CASSGQDYTGELFF.

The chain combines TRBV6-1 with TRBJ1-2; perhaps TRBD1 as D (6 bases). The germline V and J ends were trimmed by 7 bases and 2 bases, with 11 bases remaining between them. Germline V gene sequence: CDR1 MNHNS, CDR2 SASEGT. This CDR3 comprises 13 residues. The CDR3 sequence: CASILTGNYGYTF. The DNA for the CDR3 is TGTGCCAGCATCCTAACAGGGAACTATGGCTACACCTTC.

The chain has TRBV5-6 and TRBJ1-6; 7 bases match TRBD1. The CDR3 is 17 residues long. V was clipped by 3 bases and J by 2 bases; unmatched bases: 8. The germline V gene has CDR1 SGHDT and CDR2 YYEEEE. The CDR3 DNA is TGTGCCAGCAGCTCGGACGGGACAGCGACCTATAATTCACCCCTCCACTTT. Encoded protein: CASSSDGTATYNSPLHF.

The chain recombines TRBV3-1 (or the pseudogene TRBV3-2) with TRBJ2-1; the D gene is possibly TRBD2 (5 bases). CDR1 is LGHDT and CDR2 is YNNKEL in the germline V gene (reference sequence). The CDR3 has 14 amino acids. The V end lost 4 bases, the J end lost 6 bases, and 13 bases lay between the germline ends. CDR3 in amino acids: CASSPLQEVNEQFF. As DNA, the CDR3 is TGTGCCAGCAGCCCCCTCCAGGAGGTCAATGAGCAGTTCTTC.

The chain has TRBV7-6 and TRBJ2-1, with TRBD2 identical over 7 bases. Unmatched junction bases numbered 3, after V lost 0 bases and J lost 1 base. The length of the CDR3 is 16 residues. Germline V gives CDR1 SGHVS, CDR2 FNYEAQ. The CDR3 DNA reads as TGTGCCAGCAGCTTAGCGATGGGGGGGTCCTACAATGAGCAGTTCTTC. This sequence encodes CASSLAMGGSYNEQFF. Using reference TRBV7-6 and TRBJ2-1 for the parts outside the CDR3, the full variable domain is GAGVSQSPRYKVTKRGQDVALRCDPISGHVSLYWYRQALGQGPEFLTYFNYEAQQDKSGLPNDRFSAERPEGSISTLTIQRTEQRDSAMYRCASSLAMGGSYNEQFFGPGTRLTVL.

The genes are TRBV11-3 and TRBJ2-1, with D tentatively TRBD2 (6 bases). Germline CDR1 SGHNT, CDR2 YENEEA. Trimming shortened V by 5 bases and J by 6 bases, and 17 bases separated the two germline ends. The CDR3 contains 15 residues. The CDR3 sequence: CASSQNWGRSNEQFF. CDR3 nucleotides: TGTGCCAGCAGCCAAAACTGGGGGAGGAGCAATGAGCAGTTCTTC.

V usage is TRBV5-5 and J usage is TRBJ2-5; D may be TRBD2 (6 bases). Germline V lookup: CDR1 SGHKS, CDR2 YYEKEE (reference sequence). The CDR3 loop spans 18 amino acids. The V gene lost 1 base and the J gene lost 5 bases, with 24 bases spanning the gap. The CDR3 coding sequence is TGTGCCAGCAGCTTGATATCGGATCCGGGACTTGAGGGGGAGACCCAGTACTTC. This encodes CASSLISDPGLEGETQYF.

CDR3 protein: CASSLVGGDAYNEQFF. For the CDR3, the DNA is TGTGCCAGCAGCTTGGTGGGCGGGGACGCCTACAATGAGCAGTTCTTC. J is TRBJ2-1 and V is TRBV5-4; tentatively, D is TRBD2 (6 bases). This CDR3 has 16 residues. Trimming left V 0 bases short and J 2 bases short, with 12 bases between. Germline V CDR1 and CDR2: SGHNT, YYREEE (reference sequence).

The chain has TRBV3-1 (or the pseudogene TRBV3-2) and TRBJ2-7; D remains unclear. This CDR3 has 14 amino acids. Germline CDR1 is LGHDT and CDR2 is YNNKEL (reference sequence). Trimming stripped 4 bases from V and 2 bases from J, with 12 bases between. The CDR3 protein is CASSPSAVTYEQYF. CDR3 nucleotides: TGTGCCAGCAGCCCGAGCGCGGTTACCTACGAGCAGTACTTC.

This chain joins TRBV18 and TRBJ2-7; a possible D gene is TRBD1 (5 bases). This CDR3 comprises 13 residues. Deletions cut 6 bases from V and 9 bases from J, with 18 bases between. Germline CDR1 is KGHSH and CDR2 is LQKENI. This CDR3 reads CASSWGDILGQYF. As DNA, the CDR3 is TGTGCCAGCTCTTGGGGCGACATTTTGGGGCAGTACTTC.

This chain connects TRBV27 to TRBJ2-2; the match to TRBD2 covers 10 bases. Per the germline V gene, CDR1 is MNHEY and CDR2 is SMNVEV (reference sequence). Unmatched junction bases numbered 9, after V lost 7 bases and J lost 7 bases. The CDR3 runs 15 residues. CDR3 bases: TGTGCCAGCATTCCTAGCGGGAGAAATAGCGGGGAGCTGTTTTTT. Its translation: CASIPSGRNSGELFF.

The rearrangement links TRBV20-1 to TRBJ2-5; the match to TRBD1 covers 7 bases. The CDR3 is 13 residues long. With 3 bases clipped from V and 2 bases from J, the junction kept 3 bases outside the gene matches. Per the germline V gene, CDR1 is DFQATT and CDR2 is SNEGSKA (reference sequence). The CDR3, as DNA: TGCAGTGCTAGTGGGGACAGACAAGAGACCCAGTACTTC. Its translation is CSASGDRQETQYF.

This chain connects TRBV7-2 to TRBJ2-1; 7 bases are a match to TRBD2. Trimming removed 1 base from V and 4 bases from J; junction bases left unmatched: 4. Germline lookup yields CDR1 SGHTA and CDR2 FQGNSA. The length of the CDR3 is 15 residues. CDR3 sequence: CASSLGPSGYNEQFF. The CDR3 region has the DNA TGTGCCAGCAGCTTAGGTCCTAGCGGTTACAATGAGCAGTTCTTC.

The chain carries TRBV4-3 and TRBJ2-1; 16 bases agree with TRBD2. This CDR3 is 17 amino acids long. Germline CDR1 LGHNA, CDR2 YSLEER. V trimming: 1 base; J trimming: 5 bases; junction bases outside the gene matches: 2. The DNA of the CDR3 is TGCGCCAGCAGCCAAGTCGGGACTAGCGGGAGGGACAATGAGCAGTTCTTC. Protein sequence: CASSQVGTSGRDNEQFF.

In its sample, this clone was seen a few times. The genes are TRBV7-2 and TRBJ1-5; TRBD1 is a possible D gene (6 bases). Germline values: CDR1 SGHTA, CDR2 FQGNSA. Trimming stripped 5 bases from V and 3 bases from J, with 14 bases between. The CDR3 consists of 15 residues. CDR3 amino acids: CASSPSGGTNQPQHF. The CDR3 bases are TGTGCCAGCAGCCCTTCGGGGGGCACCAATCAGCCCCAGCATTTT.

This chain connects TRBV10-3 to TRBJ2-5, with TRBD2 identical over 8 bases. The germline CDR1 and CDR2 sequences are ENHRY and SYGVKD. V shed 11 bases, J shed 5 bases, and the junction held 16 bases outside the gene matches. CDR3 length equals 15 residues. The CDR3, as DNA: TGTGCCGCCCAGTCCCACGGGGGGGGAGGGGAGACCCAGTACTTC. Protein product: CAAQSHGGGGETQYF.

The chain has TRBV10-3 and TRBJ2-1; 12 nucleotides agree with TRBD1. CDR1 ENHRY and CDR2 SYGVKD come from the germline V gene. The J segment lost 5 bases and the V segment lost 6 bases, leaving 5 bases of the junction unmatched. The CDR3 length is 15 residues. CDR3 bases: TGTGCCATCAGGGGGGGACAGGGGGCGGACAATGAGCAGTTCTTC. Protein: CAIRGGQGADNEQFF.

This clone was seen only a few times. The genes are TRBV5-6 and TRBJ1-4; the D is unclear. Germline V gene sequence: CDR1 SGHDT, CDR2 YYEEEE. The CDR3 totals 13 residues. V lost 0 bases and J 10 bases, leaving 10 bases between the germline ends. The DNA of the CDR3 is TGTGCCAGCAGCTTGGGGCACCGAGGAAAACTGTTTTTT. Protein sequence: CASSLGHRGKLFF.

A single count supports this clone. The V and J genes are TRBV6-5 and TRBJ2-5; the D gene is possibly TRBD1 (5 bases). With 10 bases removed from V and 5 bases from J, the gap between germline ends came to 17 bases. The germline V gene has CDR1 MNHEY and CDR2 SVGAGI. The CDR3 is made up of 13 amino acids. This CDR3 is CATRNRGWETQYF. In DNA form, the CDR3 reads TGTGCCACCAGGAATAGGGGCTGGGAGACCCAGTACTTC.

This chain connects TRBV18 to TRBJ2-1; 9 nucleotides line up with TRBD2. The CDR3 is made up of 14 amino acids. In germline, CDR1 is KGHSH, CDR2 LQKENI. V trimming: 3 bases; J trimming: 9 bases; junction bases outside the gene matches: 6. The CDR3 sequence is CASSPGLAGSEQFF. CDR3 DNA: TGTGCCAGCTCACCTGGGCTAGCGGGATCTGAGCAGTTCTTC.

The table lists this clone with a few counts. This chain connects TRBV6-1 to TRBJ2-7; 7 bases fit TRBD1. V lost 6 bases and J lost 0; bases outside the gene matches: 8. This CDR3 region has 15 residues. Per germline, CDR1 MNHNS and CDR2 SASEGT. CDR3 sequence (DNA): TGTGCCAGCAGCAGACAGGGTTGGGGCTCCTACGAGCAGTACTTC. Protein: CASSRQGWGSYEQYF.

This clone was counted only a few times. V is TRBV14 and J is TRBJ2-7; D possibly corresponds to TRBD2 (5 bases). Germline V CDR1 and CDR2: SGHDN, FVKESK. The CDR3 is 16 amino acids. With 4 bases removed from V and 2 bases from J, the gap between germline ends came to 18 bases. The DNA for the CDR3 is TGTGCCAGCAGCCCTCTCCGGGTAGCGCCGACCTACGAGCAGTACTTC. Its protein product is CASSPLRVAPTYEQYF.

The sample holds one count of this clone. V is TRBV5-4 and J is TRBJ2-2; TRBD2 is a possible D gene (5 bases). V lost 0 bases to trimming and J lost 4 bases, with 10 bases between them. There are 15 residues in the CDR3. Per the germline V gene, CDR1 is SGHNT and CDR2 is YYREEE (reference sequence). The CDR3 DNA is TGTGCCAGCAGCTTGGGGCTAGCTTTCACCGGGGAGCTGTTTTTT. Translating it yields CASSLGLAFTGELFF.

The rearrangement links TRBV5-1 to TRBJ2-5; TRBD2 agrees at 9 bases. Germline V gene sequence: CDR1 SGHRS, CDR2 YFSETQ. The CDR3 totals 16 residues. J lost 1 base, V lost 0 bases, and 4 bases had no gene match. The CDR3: CASSLGLAGLQETQYF. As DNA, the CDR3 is TGCGCCAGCAGCTTGGGTCTAGCGGGACTCCAAGAGACCCAGTACTTC.

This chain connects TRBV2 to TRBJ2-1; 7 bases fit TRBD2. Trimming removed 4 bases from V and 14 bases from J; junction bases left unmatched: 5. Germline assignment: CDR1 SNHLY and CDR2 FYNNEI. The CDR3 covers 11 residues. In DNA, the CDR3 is TGTGCCAGCAGTGCGACTAGCTCTAAGTTCTTC. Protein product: CASSATSSKFF.

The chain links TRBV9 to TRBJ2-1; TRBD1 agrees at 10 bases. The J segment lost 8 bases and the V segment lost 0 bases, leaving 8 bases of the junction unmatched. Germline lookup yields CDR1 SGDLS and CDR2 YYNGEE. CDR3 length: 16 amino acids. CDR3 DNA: TGTGCCAGCAGCGTAGGAAGGGACAGGGGTCGCCATGAGCAGTTCTTC. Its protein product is CASSVGRDRGRHEQFF.